This T cell receptor beta chain was captured by sequencing in a study of shared clonotypes between healthy human individuals. General study results and limits: Generation probabilities were higher for clonotypes shared across all four sorted-subset donors than for unshared ones.

CDR3 size: 13 residues. After removal of 6 bases from V and 5 bases from J, the junction contained 3 bases not matched to a gene. In germline, CDR1 is MNHNS, CDR2 SASEGT. Details on this clone: Its antigen is unidentified.

Assay execution took place at the deep level. Measured with immunoSEQ multiplex PCR; TCRdb has only the in-frame clones, and not every one. The top ten clones hold around 0.35% of a sample with approximately 2,000,000 clones, 85% to 95% of them seen once. The sequenced sample consisted of naive CD4+ T cells from PBMCs. Sample subset: CD45RA+ positively selected. The sequence came from a man aged 18-30 years in good health. Some clones in this sample may be carry-over from other donors' samples. This chain uses TRBV6-1 with TRBJ1-1, with 10 bases lining up with TRBD1. For the CDR3, the DNA is TGTGCCAGCAGGACAGGGGGCTGGACTGAAGCTTTCTTT. It encodes CASRTGGWTEAFF.